This section outlines one TCR beta chain sequence together with its context. Sequencing used immunoSEQ multiplex PCR; TCRdb keeps in-frame clones, though not all of them. The sample consists of roughly 150,000 clones, roughly 88% of them appearing once. This record comes from a study of control samples from healthy donors and cancer patients. The CDR3 extends over 15 amino acids. Germline V CDR1 and CDR2: SGHDT, YYEEEE. Between the trimmed V and J ends, which lost 0 bases and 6 bases, there was a span of 12 bases. This receptor was identified in a man aged 18 to 29 in good health. What was sequenced was blood. The gene calls are TRBV5-6 and TRBJ1-4, with D perhaps matching TRBD1 (5 bases). This CDR3 is CASSLVGTTDEKLFF. The CDR3 DNA is TGTGCCAGCAGCTTGGTTGGGACCACGGATGAAAAACTGTTTTTT.